Each of the 21 T cell receptor beta chains below was sequenced from the same sample in a study of T-cell memory formation after mild COVID-19. TCRdb re-called the 5' RACE reads with MiXCR, one entry per CDR3 protein. The table includes roughly 560,000 distinct CDR3 sequences, roughly 21% detected once. The sequencing sample was made of PBMCs or a T cell subset sorted from them (not recorded which). These receptors were collected from an adult woman who had mild COVID-19 (a few samples of this study predate the infection). Cell type and time point are not known.

The chain links TRBV18 to TRBJ1-1, with D unresolved. There are 15 residues in the CDR3. V shed 2 bases and J shed 4 bases, with 14 bases lying between them. Germline CDR1 reads KGHSH; CDR2 reads LQKENI. The CDR3 loop is CASSPRTRGGTEAFF. CDR3 bases: TGTGCCAGCTCACCAAGGACGCGGGGTGGCACTGAAGCTTTCTTT.

This clonotype has a handful of counts. The CDR3 spells CAISDAAVLQETQYF. In DNA, the CDR3 is TGTGCCATCAGTGACGCGGCAGTCTTACAAGAGACCCAGTACTTC. This chain links TRBV10-3 with TRBJ2-5, with D unclear. V dropped 3 bases and J dropped 2 bases, with 13 bases sitting between them. The CDR3 runs to 15 residues. CDR1 is ENHRY, CDR2 SYGVKD, per germline.

This rearrangement joins TRBV2 to TRBJ2-3, with TRBD1 as a possible D gene (5 bases). The CDR3 is 14 residues long. Looked up from germline, CDR1 is SNHLY and CDR2 is FYNNEI. Deletions cut 7 bases from V and 5 bases from J, with 16 bases between. The CDR3 DNA is TGTGCCAGCACATGGGGCCCGACTGAAGATACGCAGTATTTT. The encoded protein is CASTWGPTEDTQYF.

This clonotype was counted a few times. The chain recombines TRBV9 with TRBJ1-5, with 7 nucleotides matching TRBD1. The germline V gene has CDR1 SGDLS and CDR2 YYNGEE. Trimming at V came to 0 bases and at J to 5 bases, leaving 5 bases not matched to a gene. The CDR3 has 15 amino acids. CDR3 sequence (DNA): TGTGCCAGCAGCGTAGAGACAGGGAAAGATCAGCCCCAGCATTTT. Translated, it gives CASSVETGKDQPQHF.

V usage is TRBV6-6 and J usage is TRBJ2-1, with a possible D match to TRBD1 (6 bases). This CDR3 has 13 amino acids. The germline CDR1 and CDR2 sequences are MNHNY and SVGAGI (reference sequence). Trimming pared 2 bases from V and 12 bases from J, leaving 14 bases between. The CDR3 DNA reads TGTGCCAGCAGTTACCTGGGGGCTAGATCGCAGTTCTTC. It translates to CASSYLGARSQFF.

Many counts were recorded for this clonotype. The CDR3, as DNA: TGTGCCACCAGTGATTTGCTTCCCAGGGATAATACAATGGCGCAGTTCTTC. It is translated as CATSDLLPRDNTMAQFF. This chain uses TRBV24-1 with TRBJ2-1; TRBD1 might be the D (5 bases). The CDR3 extends over 17 amino acids. V lost 0 bases, J lost 12 bases, and 23 bases lay in between. CDR1 and CDR2 from the germline V gene are KGHDR and SFDVKD.

This clonotype has a handful of counts. V usage is TRBV12-3 or TRBV12-4 and J usage is TRBJ1-1; possible D gene TRBD1, 6 bases. The V gene lost 3 bases and the J gene lost 1 base, with 9 bases spanning the gap. The CDR3 spans 14 residues. This chain's CDR3 is CASSFYRENTEAFF. For the CDR3, the DNA is TGTGCCAGCAGTTTTTACAGGGAGAACACTGAAGCTTTCTTT.

This rearrangement joins TRBV20-1 to TRBJ2-1; D uncertain. The CDR3 covers 16 residues. Per germline, CDR1 DFQATT and CDR2 SNEGSKA (reference sequence). V gave up 1 base and J gave up 0 bases, with 13 bases separating them. The CDR3 region is CSARALDRGSYNEQFF. DNA for the CDR3: TGCAGTGCTAGAGCCTTGGACCGCGGCTCCTACAATGAGCAGTTCTTC.

This clonotype was seen more than once but under ten times. V and J are TRBV29-1 and TRBJ2-5; the match to TRBD1 covers 8 bases. V dropped 6 bases and J dropped 3; count of bases not matched to a gene: 6. The germline CDR1 and CDR2 sequences are SQVTM and ANQGSEA. This CDR3 contains 13 residues. Here the CDR3 reads CSVRGQAEETQYF. The CDR3 coding sequence is TGCAGCGTGAGGGGACAGGCAGAAGAGACCCAGTACTTC.

This chain joins TRBV24-1 and TRBJ2-7; 10 bases line up with TRBD1. This CDR3 is 17 amino acids long. J gave up 6 bases and V 1 base, and 11 bases lay outside the gene matches. The V gene's germline CDR1 is KGHDR and CDR2 SFDVKD. The CDR3 sequence is CATSDFTGTGAVSEQYF. CDR3 nucleotide sequence: TGTGCCACCAGTGATTTTACCGGGACAGGGGCAGTAAGCGAGCAGTACTTC.

This chain joins TRBV30 and TRBJ2-7; D is tentatively TRBD1 or TRBD2 (5 bases each). CDR1 and CDR2 from the germline V gene are GTSNPN and SVGIG (reference sequence). There are 14 residues in the CDR3. Trimming took off 3 bases at V and 6 bases at J, with 18 bases between the two ends. The CDR3 sequence: CAWSRGNLGTEQYF. DNA of the CDR3: TGTGCCTGGAGCAGAGGCAATCTGGGGACCGAGCAGTACTTC.

This clonotype was seen only a few times. The J gene is TRBJ2-1, the V gene TRBV3-1; 7 positions agree with TRBD2. The CDR3 spans 15 residues. CDR1 LGHDT and CDR2 YNNKEL come from the germline V gene (reference sequence). V shed 0 bases and J 6 bases; nucleotides not matched to a gene: 5. The CDR3 region is CASSQDGGIINEQFF. CDR3 DNA: TGTGCCAGCAGCCAAGACGGGGGGATTATCAATGAGCAGTTCTTC.

The V call is TRBV27, the J call TRBJ2-2, with 8 bases aligning to TRBD2. CDR3 length: 16 amino acids. With 3 bases clipped from V and 0 bases from J, the junction kept 3 bases outside the gene matches. Per germline, CDR1 MNHEY and CDR2 SMNVEV (reference sequence). CDR3 in amino acids: CASSFLAGPNTGELFF. The CDR3 bases are TGTGCCAGCAGTTTCTTAGCGGGGCCGAACACCGGGGAGCTGTTTTTT.

This chain uses TRBV4-2 with TRBJ2-3, with D perhaps given as TRBD1 or TRBD2 (5 bases each). The CDR3 is made up of 16 amino acids. Germline CDR1 is LGHNA and CDR2 is YNFKEQ. The V and J ends lost 4 bases and 1 base respectively, with 15 bases between them. CDR3 residues: CASSLGVGVGTDTQYF. The CDR3 coding sequence is TGTGCCAGCAGCCTGGGTGTGGGGGTTGGCACAGATACGCAGTATTTT.

V and J are TRBV6-5 and TRBJ1-1, with 7 bases that match TRBD1. From germline, CDR1 is MNHEY and CDR2 SVGAGI. This CDR3 has 13 residues. V shed 10 bases, J shed 6 bases, and the junction held 11 bases outside the gene matches. CDR3 loop: CATQRQGVPEAFF. Here the CDR3 DNA reads TGTGCCACACAACGACAGGGTGTGCCTGAAGCTTTCTTT.

The genes are TRBV7-3 and TRBJ1-3; the D is unclear. V lost 4 bases to trimming and J lost 4 bases, with 5 bases between them. CDR1 and CDR2 from the germline V gene are SGHTA and FQGTGA. The CDR3 has 12 residues. The CDR3 DNA is TGTGCCAGCAGCTCCCCCGGAAACACCATATATTTT. It yields the protein CASSSPGNTIYF.

The chain couples TRBV20-1 to TRBJ2-1, with a weak D call TRBD2 (5 bases). The CDR3 is 12 amino acids. The V end was cut by 6 bases, the J end by 9 bases, with 15 bases between. Germline lookup yields CDR1 DFQATT and CDR2 SNEGSKA (reference sequence). The CDR3 region is CSARSPAGEQFF. In nucleotides, the CDR3 is TGCAGTGCGAGATCTCCGGCGGGTGAGCAGTTCTTC.

This clonotype was observed a handful of times. The chain carries TRBV5-1 and TRBJ2-3, with TRBD2 identical over 9 bases. The CDR3 totals 16 residues. V was clipped by 1 base and J by 3 bases; unmatched bases: 6. The germline V gene encodes CDR1 SGHRS and CDR2 YFSETQ. The DNA of the CDR3 is TGCGCCAGCAGCTTGAAAGCGGGAGGAAGAACAGATACGCAGTATTTT. Protein sequence: CASSLKAGGRTDTQYF.

The CDR3 DNA sequence: TGTGCCAGCAGCTTTACTAGCAGGGAGACCCAGTACTTC. It specifies CASSFTSRETQYF. The gene calls are TRBV5-6 and TRBJ2-5, with D maybe TRBD2 (6 bases). Germline loops: CDR1 SGHDT, CDR2 YYEEEE. This CDR3 contains 13 residues. Trimming pared 2 bases from V and 5 bases from J, leaving 10 bases between.

This clonotype was seen more than once but under ten times. CDR3 nucleotide sequence: TGTGCCAGCAGGGAGCTACCAGGGGAAGAGCAGTACTTC. Its translation is CASRELPGEEQYF. The rearrangement links TRBV2 to TRBJ2-7; D might be TRBD1 (6 bases). The CDR3 runs 13 residues. Germline V gives CDR1 SNHLY, CDR2 FYNNEI. V lost 6 bases and J 7 bases, leaving 16 bases between the germline ends.

The chain couples TRBV7-9 to TRBJ1-6; TRBD1 aligns across 9 bases. Losses at the gene ends were 5 bases for V and 7 bases for J; bases not matched to a gene: 6. This CDR3 region has 15 residues. The germline V gene encodes CDR1 SEHNR and CDR2 FQNEAQ (reference sequence). CDR3 sequence: CASSTGQGRNSPLHF. The CDR3 nucleotides read TGTGCCAGCAGCACCGGACAGGGGAGGAATTCACCCCTCCACTTT.